This T cell receptor (beta chain) is from a study of OX40 agonist ivuxolimab in advanced cancers. The overall study: Treatment of patients was with ivuxolimab, an agonistic anti-OX40 (CD134) antibody.

Some clones are missing from TCRdb's copy, which holds only in-frame ones; the method was immunoSEQ multiplex PCR. The table records 70,000 to 80,000 clones, around 94% of them present only once. CDR3 length: 14 amino acids. Germline V CDR1 and CDR2: MGHRA, YSYEKL. Losses at the gene ends were 0 bases for V and 2 bases for J; bases not matched to a gene: 1. The source was CD4+ or CD8+ T cells sorted from blood, collected in a trial of the OX40 agonist ivuxolimab. This TCR derives from an adult with an advanced solid tumor such as melanoma, head and neck, liver or kidney cancer. The genes are TRBV4-1 and TRBJ2-7; 7 bases match TRBD1. The CDR3 spells CASSQEGGAYEQYF. The CDR3 DNA is TGCGCCAGCAGCCAAGAAGGGGGCGCCTACGAGCAGTACTTC.